Below are 5 T cell receptor beta chains sequenced from a single sample in a study of blood T cell repertoires in COVID-19 (dated by TCRdb to 2020 to 2021). Library creation used the immunoSEQ multiplex PCR assay. Sourced from immuneACCESS, this table was stored by TCRdb with only in-frame sequences that have V and J called. A share of the clones is absent; for the studies checked, an unresolved V gene accounts for under half, and the remainder has no known explanation. The table for this sample lists some 390,000 clones; 75% to 90% of them were counted only once. The ten largest clones take up 0.9% to 1.2% of the sample. The material sequenced was PBMCs or T cells enriched from blood (not recorded which). These receptors all come from a man aged 25-45 years who had recovered from COVID-19.

The V and J genes are TRBV28 and TRBJ2-7; D gene unclear. V lost 5 bases and J lost 6, with 11 bases in between. The CDR3 length is 12 residues. From germline, CDR1 is MDHEN and CDR2 SYDVKM. CDR3 sequence (DNA): TGTGCCAGCAGTCCCCCGCGAGCCGAGCAGTACTTC. Amino acids: CASSPPRAEQYF.

The CDR3 sequence: CASSRVTGSNSPLHF. The CDR3 nucleotides read TGTGCCAGCAGTCGAGTGACGGGTAGTAATTCACCCCTCCACTTT. The chain uses TRBV6-4 and TRBJ1-6; D call uncertain. The germline CDR1 and CDR2 sequences are MRHNA and SNTAGT. The length of the CDR3 is 15 residues. V dropped 5 bases and J dropped 6 bases, with 14 bases sitting between them.

This chain uses TRBV9 with TRBJ1-1; D unresolved. Trimming removed 3 bases from V and 1 base from J, with 7 bases in between. CDR1 is SGDLS, CDR2 YYNGEE, per germline. The CDR3 has 13 residues. The CDR3 is CASSASPNTEAFF. The CDR3 DNA follows: TGTGCCAGCAGCGCAAGCCCGAACACTGAAGCTTTCTTT.

The chain uses TRBV6-1 and TRBJ2-2, with TRBD2 as a possible D gene (5 bases). The V gene's germline CDR1 is MNHNS and CDR2 SASEGT. The CDR3 contains 15 residues. V was trimmed by 1 base and J by 8 bases, leaving 14 bases between them. CDR3 loop: CASSEVSSGLGELFF. The CDR3 DNA reads as TGTGCCAGCAGTGAAGTTTCAAGCGGACTGGGGGAGCTGTTTTTT.

This clone came up once. In the same sample, other DNA sequences code for this CDR3. The chain couples TRBV18 to TRBJ1-1; D is uncertain. CDR1 is KGHSH and CDR2 is LQKENI in the germline V gene. The V gene lost 3 bases and the J gene lost 1 base, with 6 bases spanning the gap. This CDR3 is 13 amino acids long. CDR3 in amino acids: CASSPAGNTEAFF. CDR3 coding DNA: TGTGCCAGCTCACCGGCAGGGAACACTGAAGCTTTCTTT.